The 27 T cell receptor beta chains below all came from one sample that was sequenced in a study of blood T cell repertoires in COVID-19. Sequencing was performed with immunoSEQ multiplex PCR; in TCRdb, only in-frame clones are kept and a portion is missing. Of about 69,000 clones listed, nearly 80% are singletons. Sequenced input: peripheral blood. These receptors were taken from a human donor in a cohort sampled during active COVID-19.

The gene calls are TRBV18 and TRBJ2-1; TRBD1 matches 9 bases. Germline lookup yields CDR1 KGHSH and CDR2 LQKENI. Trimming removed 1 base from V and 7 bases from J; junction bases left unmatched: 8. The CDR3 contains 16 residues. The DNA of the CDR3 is TGTGCCAGCTCACCACGGAGGGACAGGGCGGCGAATGAGCAGTTCTTC. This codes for CASSPRRDRAANEQFF. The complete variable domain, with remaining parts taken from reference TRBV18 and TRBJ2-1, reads NAGVMQNPRHLVRRRGQEARLRCSPMKGHSHVYWYRQLPEEGLKFMVYLQKENIIDESGMPKERFSAEFPKEGPSILRIQQVVRGDSAAYFCASSPRRDRAANEQFFGPGTRLTVL.

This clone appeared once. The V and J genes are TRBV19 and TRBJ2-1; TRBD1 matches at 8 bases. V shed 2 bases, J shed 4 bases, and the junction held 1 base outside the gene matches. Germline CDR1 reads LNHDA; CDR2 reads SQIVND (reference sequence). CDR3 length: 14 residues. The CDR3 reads CASSITGGYNEQFF. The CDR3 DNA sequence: TGTGCCAGTAGTATAACAGGGGGTTACAATGAGCAGTTCTTC. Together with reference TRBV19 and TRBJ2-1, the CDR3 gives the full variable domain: DGGITQSPKYLFRKEGQNVTLSCEQNLNHDAMYWYRQDPGQGLRLIYYSQIVNDFQKGDIAEGYSVSREKKESFPLTVTSAQKNPTAFYLCASSITGGYNEQFFGPGTRLTVL.

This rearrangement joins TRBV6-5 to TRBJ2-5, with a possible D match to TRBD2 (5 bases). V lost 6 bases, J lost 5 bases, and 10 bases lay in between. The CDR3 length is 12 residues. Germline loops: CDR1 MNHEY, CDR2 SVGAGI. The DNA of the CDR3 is TGTGCCAGCAGCCCCGGGGAGGAGACCCAGTACTTC. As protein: CASSPGEETQYF.

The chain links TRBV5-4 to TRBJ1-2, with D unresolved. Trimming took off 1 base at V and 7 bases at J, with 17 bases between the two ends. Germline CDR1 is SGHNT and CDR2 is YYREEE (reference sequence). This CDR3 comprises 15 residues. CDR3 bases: TGTGCCAGCAGCTTGATGGGAGCGCCTTGGTCTGGCTACACCTTC. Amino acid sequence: CASSLMGAPWSGYTF.

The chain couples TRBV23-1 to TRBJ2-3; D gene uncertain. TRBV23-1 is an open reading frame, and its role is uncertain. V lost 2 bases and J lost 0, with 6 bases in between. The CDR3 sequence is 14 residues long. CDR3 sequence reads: CASSQGESTDTQYF. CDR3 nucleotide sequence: TGCGCCAGCAGTCAAGGTGAGAGCACAGATACGCAGTATTTT.

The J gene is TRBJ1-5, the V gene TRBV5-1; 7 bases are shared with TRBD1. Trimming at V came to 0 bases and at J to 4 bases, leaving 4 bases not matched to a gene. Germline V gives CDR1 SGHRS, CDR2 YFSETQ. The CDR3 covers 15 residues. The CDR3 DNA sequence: TGCGCCAGCAGCTTGGGGGGACAGAGTAATCAGCCCCAGCATTTT. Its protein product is CASSLGGQSNQPQHF.

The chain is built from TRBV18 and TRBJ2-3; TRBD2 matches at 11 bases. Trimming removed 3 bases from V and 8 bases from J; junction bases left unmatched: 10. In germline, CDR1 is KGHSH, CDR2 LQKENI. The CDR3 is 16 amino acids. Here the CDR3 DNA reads TGTGCCAGCTCACCCCTCGAACTAGCGGGAGAGGGTACGCAGTATTTT. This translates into CASSPLELAGEGTQYF. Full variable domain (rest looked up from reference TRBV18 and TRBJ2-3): NAGVMQNPRHLVRRRGQEARLRCSPMKGHSHVYWYRQLPEEGLKFMVYLQKENIIDESGMPKERFSAEFPKEGPSILRIQQVVRGDSAAYFCASSPLELAGEGTQYFGPGTRLTVL.

The CDR3 here is CASSPRTSGRGSGELFF. For the CDR3, the DNA is TGTGCCAGCAGCCCTCGGACTAGCGGGAGGGGAAGCGGGGAGCTGTTTTTT. V usage is TRBV11-3 and J usage is TRBJ2-2, with 15 bases identical to TRBD2. The CDR3 totals 17 residues. In germline, CDR1 is SGHNT, CDR2 YENEEA. Losses at the gene ends were 5 bases for V and 7 bases for J; bases not matched to a gene: 8.

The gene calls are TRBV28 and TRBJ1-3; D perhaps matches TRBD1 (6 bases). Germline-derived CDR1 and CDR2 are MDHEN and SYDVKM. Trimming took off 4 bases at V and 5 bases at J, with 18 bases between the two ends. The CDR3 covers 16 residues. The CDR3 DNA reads TGTGCCAGCAGTTGGGACATTAGTAGGCGTAGAAACACCATATATTTT. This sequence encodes CASSWDISRRRNTIYF.

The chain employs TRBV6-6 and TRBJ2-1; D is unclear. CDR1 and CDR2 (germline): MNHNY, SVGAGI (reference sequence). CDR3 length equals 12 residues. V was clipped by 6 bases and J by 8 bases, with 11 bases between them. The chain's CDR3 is CASRSRGYEQFF. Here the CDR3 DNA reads TGTGCCAGCAGATCTAGAGGCTATGAGCAGTTCTTC.

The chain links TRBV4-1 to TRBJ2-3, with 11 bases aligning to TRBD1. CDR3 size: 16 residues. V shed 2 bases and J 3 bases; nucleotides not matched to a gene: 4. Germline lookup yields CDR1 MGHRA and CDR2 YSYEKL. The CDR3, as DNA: TGCGCCAGCAGCCAAATGGGACAGGGGGTAACAGATACGCAGTATTTT. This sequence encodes CASSQMGQGVTDTQYF.

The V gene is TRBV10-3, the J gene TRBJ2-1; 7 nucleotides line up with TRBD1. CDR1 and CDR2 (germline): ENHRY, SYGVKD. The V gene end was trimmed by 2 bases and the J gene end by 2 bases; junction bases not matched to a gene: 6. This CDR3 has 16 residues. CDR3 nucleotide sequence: TGTGCCATCAGTGAGGCGACAGGGCTGACCTACAATGAGCAGTTCTTC. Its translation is CAISEATGLTYNEQFF.

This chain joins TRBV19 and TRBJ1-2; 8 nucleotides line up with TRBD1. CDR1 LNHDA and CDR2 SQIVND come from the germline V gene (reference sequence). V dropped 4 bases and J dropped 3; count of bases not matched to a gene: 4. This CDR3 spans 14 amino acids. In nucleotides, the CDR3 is TGTGCCAGTAGTAAGACAGGGGCCGACTATGGCTACACCTTC. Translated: CASSKTGADYGYTF.

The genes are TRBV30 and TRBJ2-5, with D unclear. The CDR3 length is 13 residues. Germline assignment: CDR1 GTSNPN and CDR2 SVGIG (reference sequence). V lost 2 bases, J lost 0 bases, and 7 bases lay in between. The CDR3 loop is CAWSRTNQETQYF. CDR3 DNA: TGTGCCTGGAGTCGAACTAACCAAGAGACCCAGTACTTC.

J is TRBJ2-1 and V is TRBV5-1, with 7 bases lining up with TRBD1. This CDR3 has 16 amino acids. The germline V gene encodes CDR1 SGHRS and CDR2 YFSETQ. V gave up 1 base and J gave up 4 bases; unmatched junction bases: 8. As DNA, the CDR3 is TGCGCCAGCAGCTTGACACGGGACAGCCCTTACAATGAGCAGTTCTTC. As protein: CASSLTRDSPYNEQFF.

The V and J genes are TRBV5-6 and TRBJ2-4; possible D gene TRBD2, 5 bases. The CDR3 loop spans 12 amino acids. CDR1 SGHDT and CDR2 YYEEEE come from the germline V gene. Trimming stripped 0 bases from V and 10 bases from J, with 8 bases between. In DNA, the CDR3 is TGTGCCAGCAGCTTGGAGCGGCTAATTCAGTACTTC. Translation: CASSLERLIQYF.

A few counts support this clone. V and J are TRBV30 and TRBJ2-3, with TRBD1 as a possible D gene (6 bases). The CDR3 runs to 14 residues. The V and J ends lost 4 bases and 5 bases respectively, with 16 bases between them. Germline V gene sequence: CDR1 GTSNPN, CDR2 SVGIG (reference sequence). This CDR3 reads CAWIVGRGIDTQYF. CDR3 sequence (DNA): TGTGCCTGGATTGTGGGTAGGGGGATAGATACGCAGTATTTT.

CDR3 DNA sequence: TGTGCCAGCAGTGAAAGACAGGGGAGCTCTGGAAACACCATATATTTT. As protein: CASSERQGSSGNTIYF. The chain joins TRBV6-1 to TRBJ1-3, with 8 bases aligning to TRBD1. The germline CDR1 and CDR2 sequences are MNHNS and SASEGT. The CDR3 is 16 residues long. V trimming: 2 bases; J trimming: 0 bases; junction bases outside the gene matches: 3.

The CDR3 bases are TGCGCCAGCAGCTTGGAACTAGCCTCCTACGAGCAGTACTTC. Amino acids: CASSLELASYEQYF. The chain carries TRBV5-1 and TRBJ2-7; possible D gene TRBD2, 6 bases. Germline V gives CDR1 SGHRS, CDR2 YFSETQ. The CDR3 is 14 amino acids. The V and J ends lost 0 bases and 0 bases respectively, with 7 bases between them.

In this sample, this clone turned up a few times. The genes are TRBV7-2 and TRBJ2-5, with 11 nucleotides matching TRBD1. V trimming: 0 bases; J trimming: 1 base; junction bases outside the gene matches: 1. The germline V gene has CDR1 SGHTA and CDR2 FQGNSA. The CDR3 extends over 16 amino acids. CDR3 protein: CASSLAGTGGQETQYF. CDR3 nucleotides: TGTGCCAGCAGCTTAGCCGGGACAGGGGGCCAAGAGACCCAGTACTTC. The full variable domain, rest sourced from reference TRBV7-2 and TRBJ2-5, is GAGVSQSPSNKVTEKGKDVELRCDPISGHTALYWYRQSLGQGLEFLIYFQGNSAPDKSGLPSDRFSAERTGGSVSTLTIQRTQQEDSAVYLCASSLAGTGGQETQYFGPGTRLLVL.

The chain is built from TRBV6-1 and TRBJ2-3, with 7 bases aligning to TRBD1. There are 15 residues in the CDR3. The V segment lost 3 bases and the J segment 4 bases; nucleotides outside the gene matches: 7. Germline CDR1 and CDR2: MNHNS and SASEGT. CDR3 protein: CASSEPGQIPDTQYF. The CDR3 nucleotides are TGTGCCAGCAGTGAGCCGGGACAGATACCAGATACGCAGTATTTT.

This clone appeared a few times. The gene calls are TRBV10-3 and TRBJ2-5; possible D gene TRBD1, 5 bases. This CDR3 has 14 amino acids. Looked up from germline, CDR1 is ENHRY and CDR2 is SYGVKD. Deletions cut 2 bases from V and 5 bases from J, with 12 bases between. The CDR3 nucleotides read TGTGCCATCAGTGAGGTGGGGCCAGGGGAGACCCAGTACTTC. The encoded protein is CAISEVGPGETQYF.

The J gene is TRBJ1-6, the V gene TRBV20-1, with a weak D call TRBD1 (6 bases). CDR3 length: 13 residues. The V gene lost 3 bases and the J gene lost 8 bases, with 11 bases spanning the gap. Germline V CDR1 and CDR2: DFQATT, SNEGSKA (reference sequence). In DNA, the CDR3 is TGCAGTGCTAGTGGGGCAGGGGATTCACCCCTCCACTTT. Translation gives CSASGAGDSPLHF.

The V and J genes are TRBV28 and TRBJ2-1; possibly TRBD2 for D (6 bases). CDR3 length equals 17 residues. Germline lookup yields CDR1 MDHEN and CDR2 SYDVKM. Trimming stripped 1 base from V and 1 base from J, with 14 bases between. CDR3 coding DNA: TGTGCCAGCAGTTTATCGGCTAGTAGCGGTTCCTACAATGAGCAGTTCTTC. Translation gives CASSLSASSGSYNEQFF.

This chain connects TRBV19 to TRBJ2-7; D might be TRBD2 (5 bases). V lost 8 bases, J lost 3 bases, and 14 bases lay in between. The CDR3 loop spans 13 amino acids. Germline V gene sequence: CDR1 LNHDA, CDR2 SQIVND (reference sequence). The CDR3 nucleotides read TGTGCCAGTCACGACCGAGGGAGCTACGAGCAGTACTTC. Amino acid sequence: CASHDRGSYEQYF.

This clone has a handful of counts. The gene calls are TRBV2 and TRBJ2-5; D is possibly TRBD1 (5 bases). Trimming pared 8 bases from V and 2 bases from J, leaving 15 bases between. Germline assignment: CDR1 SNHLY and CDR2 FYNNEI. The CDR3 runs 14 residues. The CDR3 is CASHRQHTQETQYF. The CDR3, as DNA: TGTGCCAGCCACAGACAGCATACTCAAGAGACCCAGTACTTC.

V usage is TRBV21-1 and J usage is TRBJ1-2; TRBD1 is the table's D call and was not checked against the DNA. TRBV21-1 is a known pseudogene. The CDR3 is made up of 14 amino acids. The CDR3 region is CASSKAPGKDGYTF. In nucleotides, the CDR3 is TGTGCCAGCAGCAAAGCGCCAGGGAAGGATGGCTACACCTTC.